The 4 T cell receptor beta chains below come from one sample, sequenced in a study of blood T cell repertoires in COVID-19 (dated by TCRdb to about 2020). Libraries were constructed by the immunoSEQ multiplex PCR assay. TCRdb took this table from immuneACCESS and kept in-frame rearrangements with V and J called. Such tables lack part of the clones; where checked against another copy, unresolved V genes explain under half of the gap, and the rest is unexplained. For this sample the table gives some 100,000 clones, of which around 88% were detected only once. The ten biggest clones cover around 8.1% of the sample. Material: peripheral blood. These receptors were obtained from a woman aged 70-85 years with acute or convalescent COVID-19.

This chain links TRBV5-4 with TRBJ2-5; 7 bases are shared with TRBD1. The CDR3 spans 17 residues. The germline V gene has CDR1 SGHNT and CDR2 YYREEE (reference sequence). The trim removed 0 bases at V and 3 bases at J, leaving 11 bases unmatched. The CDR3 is CASSLGGLAGGKETQYF. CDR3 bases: TGTGCCAGCAGCTTGGGCGGGTTGGCAGGGGGTAAAGAGACCCAGTACTTC.

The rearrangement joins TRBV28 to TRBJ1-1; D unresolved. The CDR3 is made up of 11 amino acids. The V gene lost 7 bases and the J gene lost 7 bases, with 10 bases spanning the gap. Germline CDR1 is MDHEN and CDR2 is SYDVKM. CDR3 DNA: TGTGCCAGCAAAGCGGGTAGTGAAGCTTTCTTT. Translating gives CASKAGSEAFF.

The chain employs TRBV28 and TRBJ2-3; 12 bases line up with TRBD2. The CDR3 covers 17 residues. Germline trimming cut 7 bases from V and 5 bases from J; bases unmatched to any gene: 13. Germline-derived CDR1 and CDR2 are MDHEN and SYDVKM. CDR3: CASTPSGGAGELDTQYF. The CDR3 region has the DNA TGTGCCAGCACCCCTAGCGGGGGGGCCGGGGAATTAGATACGCAGTATTTT.

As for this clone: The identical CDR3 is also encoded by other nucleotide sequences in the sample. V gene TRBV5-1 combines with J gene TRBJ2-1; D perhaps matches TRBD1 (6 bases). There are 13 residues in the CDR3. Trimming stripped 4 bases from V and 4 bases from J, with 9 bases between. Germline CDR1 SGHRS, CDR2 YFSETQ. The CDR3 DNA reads TGCGCCAGCAGCCTAGGACAGTACAATGAGCAGTTCTTC. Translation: CASSLGQYNEQFF.